This T cell receptor beta chain came from a study of persistence of HIV-infected CD4 T cells. Turning to this clone: The target antigen is unknown.

This was the immunoSEQ version 4 assay in survey mode. Template was genomic DNA at 8 to 10 ng/uL, with up to about 1 ug used per sample. The protocol was immunoSEQ multiplex PCR, while the TCRdb copy is restricted to in-frame clones and leaves out a portion. The sample lists some 41,000 clones, over 80% occurring once. CDR1 is LNHDA and CDR2 is SQIVND in the germline V gene (reference sequence). The CDR3 is 14 residues long. Trimming took off 3 bases at V and 2 bases at J, with 10 bases between the two ends. The stimulus was lysate of CMV-infected fibroblasts, about 11 ug/mL. Memory cells lacking CD40L and CD69 with high CD45RO were sorted. CD8-depleted PBMCs were stimulated less than 20 hours with anti-CD28/CD49d costimulation, CD40-blocking antibody and enfuvirtide.

The specimen was CD4+ T cells sorted from PBMCs after approximately 19-hour stimulation, collected from a patient who received antiretroviral therapy. The TCR comes from an adult man with HIV who was CMV-seropositive. The chain joins TRBV19 to TRBJ1-1; possibly TRBD1 for D (5 bases). CDR3 in DNA: TGTGCCAGTAGTATTCAGGGACCTAACACTGAAGCTTTCTTT. Its translation: CASSIQGPNTEAFF.